One sample yielded the 13 T cell receptor beta chains listed below, sequenced in a study of T-cell reconstitution after alpha-beta-depleted transplantation in children. Unique molecular identifiers tagged the TCRbeta library. TCRdb reprocessed the PCR reads via MiXCR and lists one record per CDR3 protein. The data show approximately 200,000 distinct CDR3 sequences, 14% to 15% seen once. This sample comprised PBMCs from the stem cell graft donor, obtained from the stem cell graft. Every receptor here comes from a human donor who donated a stem cell graft to a child with acute lymphoblastic leukemia.

This clonotype was seen more than once but under ten times. This chain links TRBV29-1 with TRBJ2-7; 9 bases are shared with TRBD1. CDR1 SQVTM and CDR2 ANQGSEA come from the germline V gene. CDR3 length equals 14 residues. The V segment lost 6 bases and the J segment 3 bases; nucleotides outside the gene matches: 9. The CDR3 spells CSVGGQGTIYEQYF. Written as DNA, the CDR3 is TGCAGCGTGGGGGGACAGGGAACGATCTACGAGCAGTACTTC.

This clonotype was recorded many times. CDR3 DNA sequence: TGTGCCAGCAGTTTAAGACTAGCGGGAGACAATGAGCAGTTCTTC. Amino acid sequence: CASSLRLAGDNEQFF. The V and J genes are TRBV27 and TRBJ2-1; 12 nucleotides match TRBD2. V lost 2 bases, J lost 5 bases, and 1 base stayed unmatched. Germline values: CDR1 MNHEY, CDR2 SMNVEV (reference sequence). The CDR3 covers 15 residues.

This clonotype was detected a few times. The CDR3 sequence is CASSPTGLQETQYF. DNA of the CDR3: TGCGCCAGCAGCCCAACCGGCCTACAAGAGACCCAGTACTTC. J is TRBJ2-5 and V is TRBV5-1; no reliable D call. Germline CDR1 reads SGHRS; CDR2 reads YFSETQ. Deletions cut 4 bases from V and 2 bases from J, with 12 bases between. This CDR3 spans 14 amino acids.

This clonotype was recorded many times. The CDR3 region is CASSLRGSDQETQYF. CDR3 nucleotide sequence: TGTGCCAGCAGTTTGAGGGGGTCGGACCAAGAGACCCAGTACTTC. The genes are TRBV12-3 or TRBV12-4 and TRBJ2-5, with D possibly being TRBD1 (6 bases). CDR3 length: 15 residues. V was cut by 3 bases and J by 0 bases, with 11 bases left in between.

Comments on this clonotype: A much larger clone is a single base away; this may be a read error. The chain couples TRBV7-9 to TRBJ2-7; 7 nucleotides agree with TRBD1. Per the germline V gene, CDR1 is SEHNR and CDR2 is FQNEAQ (reference sequence). The CDR3 length is 15 residues. V was pared by 5 bases and J by 1 base, with 8 bases of the junction left unmatched. The CDR3 protein is CASSRSGTESYEQYF. The DNA of the CDR3 is TGTGCCAGCAGCCGCTCCGGGACAGAGTCCTACGAGCAGTACTTC.

This clonotype was recorded at least ten times. This chain links TRBV5-1 with TRBJ1-1, with 9 bases fitting TRBD1. Germline CDR1 is SGHRS and CDR2 is YFSETQ. There are 17 residues in the CDR3. The V gene end was trimmed by 0 bases and the J gene end by 1 base; junction bases not matched to a gene: 7. CDR3 sequence reads: CASSLGLPGQGNTEAFF. The DNA of the CDR3 is TGCGCCAGCAGCTTGGGGTTACCGGGACAGGGGAACACTGAAGCTTTCTTT.

This clonotype has at least ten counts. The chain is built from TRBV11-3 and TRBJ2-1; D unresolved. The CDR3 contains 15 residues. CDR1 and CDR2 (germline): SGHNT, YENEEA. Deletions cut 2 bases from V and 2 bases from J, with 10 bases between. This chain's CDR3 is CASSLSLSPYNEQFF. In DNA form, the CDR3 reads TGTGCCAGCAGCTTATCTCTATCCCCCTACAATGAGCAGTTCTTC. Full variable domain (missing parts from reference TRBV11-3 and TRBJ2-1): EAGVVQSPRYKIIEKKQPVAFWCNPISGHNTLYWYLQNLGQGPELLIRYENEEAVDDSQLPKDRFSAERLKGVDSTLKIQPAELGDSAVYLCASSLSLSPYNEQFFGPGTRLTVL.

This clonotype has ten or more counts. The chain links TRBV6-5 to TRBJ1-1, with a tentative D call TRBD1 (5 bases). V shed 0 bases and J shed 4 bases, with 18 bases lying between them. Germline V lookup: CDR1 MNHEY, CDR2 SVGAGI. The CDR3 length is 17 residues. CDR3 sequence reads: CASSYSIVRQGSTEAFF. In nucleotides, the CDR3 is TGTGCCAGCAGTTACTCGATTGTTCGTCAGGGAAGCACTGAAGCTTTCTTT.

Only a few counts were recorded for this clonotype. This chain joins TRBV20-1 and TRBJ2-1, with TRBD2 as a possible D gene (5 bases). The germline CDR1 and CDR2 sequences are DFQATT and SNEGSKA (reference sequence). The length of the CDR3 is 12 residues. Trimming pared 5 bases from V and 3 bases from J, leaving 8 bases between. This CDR3 is CSAGGGYNEQFF. As DNA, the CDR3 is TGCAGTGCTGGCGGAGGCTACAATGAGCAGTTCTTC.

This clonotype was counted many times. This chain connects TRBV6-1 to TRBJ1-3; the D is unclear. The CDR3 totals 15 residues. Germline values: CDR1 MNHNS, CDR2 SASEGT. Trimming cost V 3 bases and J 1 base, with 10 bases left between them. The CDR3 is CASSDYDNSGNTIYF. CDR3 bases: TGTGCCAGCAGTGACTACGACAATTCTGGAAACACCATATATTTT.

This clonotype was detected many times. The J gene is TRBJ2-7, the V gene TRBV5-1; no reliable D call. Deletions cut 3 bases from V and 3 bases from J, with 7 bases between. Germline V gives CDR1 SGHRS, CDR2 YFSETQ. The CDR3 length is 12 residues. The CDR3 reads CASSSAFYEQYF. CDR3 bases: TGCGCCAGCAGCTCCGCCTTCTACGAGCAGTACTTC.

The DNA of the CDR3 is TGTGCCAGCAGCTTCACTAGCAACACCGGGGAGCTGTTTTTT. Amino acid sequence: CASSFTSNTGELFF. This sequence joins TRBV11-3 and TRBJ2-2; a possible D gene is TRBD2 (6 bases). The CDR3 has 14 amino acids. Germline CDR1 is SGHNT and CDR2 is YENEEA. With 3 bases removed from V and 2 bases from J, the gap between germline ends came to 7 bases.

This clonotype has a count of ten or more. This chain uses TRBV11-2 with TRBJ2-1, with D possibly being TRBD1 or TRBD2 (6 bases each). CDR1 and CDR2 from the germline V gene are SGHAT and FQNNGV. This CDR3 contains 14 residues. V was pared by 5 bases and J by 4 bases, with 12 bases between. The CDR3 DNA follows: TGTGCCAGCAGCCGGGGGCAGCTATACAATGAGCAGTTCTTC. Protein product: CASSRGQLYNEQFF.